These 10 T cell receptor beta chains originate from one sample sequenced in a study of regulatory T cells in long-lasting Graves disease. Arm-PCR of CDR3 regions with iRepertoire HTBI primers generated TCR beta libraries. Using its own MiXCR run on the multiplex PCR reads, TCRdb lists one record per CDR3 protein. The sample carries about 470,000 distinct CDR3 sequences, around 20% recorded once. Time point noted: persistent/refractory GD, antithyroid drugs over 5 years with positive TRAb. PBMC-extracted RNA yielded the TCR library. This specimen consisted of peripheral blood mononuclear cells (PBMCs), obtained when the disease was refractory, from a patient treated with antithyroid drugs. Receptors were obtained from a female donor with Graves disease.

The sample holds many counts of this clonotype. The V gene is TRBV28, the J gene TRBJ1-2; D gene ambiguous. The V end was cut by 5 bases, the J end by 6 bases, with 19 bases between. In germline, CDR1 is MDHEN, CDR2 SYDVKM. The CDR3 length is 15 residues. The CDR3 region is CASSANTLLQHGYTF. CDR3 nucleotide sequence: TGTGCCAGCAGTGCTAACACGCTCTTGCAGCATGGCTACACCTTC.

In this sample, this clonotype turned up once. A much larger clone lies a single base off, so this may be a read error. The chain couples TRBV10-3 to TRBJ2-5; no clear D. This CDR3 spans 11 amino acids. Trimming shortened V by 8 bases and J by 3 bases, and 7 bases separated the two germline ends. Per the germline V gene, CDR1 is ENHRY and CDR2 is SYGVKD. CDR3 bases: TGTGCCATCGGCGAGAAAGAGACCCAGTACTTC. Translating gives CAIGEKETQYF.

The chain uses TRBV20-1 and TRBJ2-4; a possible D gene is TRBD1 (6 bases). This CDR3 has 13 amino acids. Germline values: CDR1 DFQATT, CDR2 SNEGSKA (reference sequence). V lost 5 bases to trimming and J lost 4 bases, with 12 bases between them. CDR3 DNA sequence: TGCAGTGCTGGTGGGGGCCTTAAAAACATTCAGTACTTC. This gives the protein CSAGGGLKNIQYF.

This clonotype was observed a handful of times. The V and J genes are TRBV9 and TRBJ2-7, with unresolved D. The CDR3 covers 14 residues. Germline V CDR1 and CDR2: SGDLS, YYNGEE. With 0 bases removed from V and 2 bases from J, the gap between germline ends came to 9 bases. The CDR3 sequence is CASSVGQATYEQYF. Written as DNA, the CDR3 is TGTGCCAGCAGCGTAGGGCAGGCCACCTACGAGCAGTACTTC.

This rearrangement joins TRBV5-4 to TRBJ2-1; D is perhaps TRBD1 (6 bases). The CDR3 is 15 amino acids. Germline V gene lookup returns CDR1 SGHNT and CDR2 YYREEE (reference sequence). Between the trimmed V and J ends, which lost 0 bases and 4 bases, there was a span of 11 bases. This CDR3 reads CASSLDRARYNEQFF. Here the CDR3 DNA reads TGTGCCAGCAGCTTGGACAGGGCTAGATACAATGAGCAGTTCTTC. Using reference TRBV5-4 and TRBJ2-1 for the parts outside the CDR3, the full variable domain is ETGVTQSPTHLIKTRGQQVTLRCSSQSGHNTVSWYQQALGQGPQFIFQYYREEENGRGNFPPRFSGLQFPNYSSELNVNALELDDSALYLCASSLDRARYNEQFFGPGTRLTVL.

This clonotype came up many times. The rearrangement joins TRBV6-1 to TRBJ1-1; 8 positions match TRBD1. Germline V gene lookup returns CDR1 MNHNS and CDR2 SASEGT. The V and J ends lost 5 bases and 4 bases, in that order; junction bases with no gene match: 9. CDR3 length: 15 residues. The CDR3 DNA is TGTGCCAGCAGTCTCGACAGGGGCGAGAGCACTGAAGCTTTCTTT. Its translation: CASSLDRGESTEAFF.

This clonotype was seen repeatedly, ten times or more. The chain recombines TRBV15 with TRBJ1-3; no clear D. Deletions cut 0 bases from V and 8 bases from J, with 26 bases between. CDR1 and CDR2 from the germline V gene are LNHNV and YYDKDF (reference sequence). This CDR3 comprises 19 residues. CDR3 loop: CATSRDKYYAGGLVDTIYF. Here the CDR3 DNA reads TGTGCCACCAGCAGAGATAAATACTACGCAGGTGGCTTGGTTGACACCATATATTTT. The whole variable domain, filled in from reference TRBV15 and TRBJ1-3, reads DAMVIQNPRYQVTQFGKPVTLSCSQTLNHNVMYWYQQKSSQAPKLLFHYYDKDFNNEADTPDNFQSRRPNTSFCFLDIRSPGLGDTAMYLCATSRDKYYAGGLVDTIYFGEGSWLTVV.

Notes on this clonotype: An end of the junction differs from the germline gene, which may be a read error. The CDR3 region has the DNA TGCGCCAGCAGCCCTAGGGGACTAGCGGAGGTAGAGACCCAGTACTTC. It is translated as CASSPRGLAEVETQYF. The chain combines TRBV7-2 with TRBJ2-5, with 11 bases fitting TRBD2. The CDR3 totals 16 residues. CDR1 SGHTA and CDR2 FQGNSA come from the germline V gene.

This clonotype was picked up a small number of times. The genes are TRBV28 and TRBJ2-1; the match to TRBD1 covers 7 bases. The CDR3 length is 14 residues. V was pared by 5 bases and J by 4 bases, with 5 bases of the junction left unmatched. Germline V gene lookup returns CDR1 MDHEN and CDR2 SYDVKM. The chain's CDR3 is CASSVNRGYNEQFF. CDR3 in DNA: TGTGCCAGCAGTGTAAACAGGGGTTACAATGAGCAGTTCTTC.

The rearrangement uses TRBV18 and TRBJ1-1; no reliable D call. The V end lost 3 bases, the J end lost 4 bases, and 15 bases lay between the germline ends. The germline V gene has CDR1 KGHSH and CDR2 LQKENI. This CDR3 contains 15 residues. Here the CDR3 DNA reads TGTGCCAGCTCACCTCCTGACCCCCGGAGCACTGAAGCTTTCTTT. Protein: CASSPPDPRSTEAFF.